The 3 T cell receptor beta chains below come from one sample, sequenced in a study of T cell repertoires in cytomegalovirus infection (dated by TCRdb to between 2019 and 2020). Sequencing was performed on an Illumina HiSeq 1500. TCRdb redid the processing of the public reads, applying fastp at Q25 and MiXCR, and retained in-frame beta chains. Every CDR3 protein is listed once, alongside the most common genes and DNA of its rows. The sample table contains 600,000 to 800,000 distinct CDR3 sequences; only one count was recorded for 20% to 25% of them. Around 7.6% of the sample is in the top ten clones. Sequencing was performed on CD8+ T cells from PBMCs. The receptors were gathered from a human donor in good health (CMV status not recorded). Some clones in this sample may be carry-over from other donors' samples.

The chain couples TRBV4-3 to TRBJ2-1; D uncertain. The ends were cut back, 0 bases at V and 6 bases at J, with 12 bases in the middle. This CDR3 has 15 residues. Per the germline V gene, CDR1 is LGHNA and CDR2 is YSLEER. CDR3 residues: CASSQDLSPGNEQFF. CDR3 nucleotide sequence: TGCGCCAGCAGCCAAGATCTATCCCCGGGCAATGAGCAGTTCTTC.

This clonotype has just a few counts. This sequence joins TRBV6-2 or TRBV6-3 and TRBJ1-1; D perhaps matches TRBD1 (6 bases). CDR1 and CDR2 (germline): MNHEY, SVGEGT. Deletions cut 2 bases from V and 7 bases from J, with 14 bases between. The CDR3 is made up of 14 amino acids. The CDR3 sequence: CASSYPDRSLEAFF. The CDR3 nucleotides read TGTGCCAGCAGTTACCCCGACAGGTCCCTTGAAGCTTTCTTT.

This chain uses TRBV5-8 with TRBJ2-7; 8 bases agree with TRBD2. Germline lookup yields CDR1 SGHTS and CDR2 YDEGEE. The CDR3 is made up of 14 amino acids. Trimming removed 4 bases from V and 6 bases from J; junction bases left unmatched: 9. The CDR3 spells CASSPGGAHPEQYV. Here the CDR3 DNA reads TGTGCCAGCAGCCCGGGGGGGGCGCATCCCGAGCAGTACGTC.